The clone carrying this T cell receptor (beta chain) was found a few times. These data belong to a study of T cell repertoires in aging, cancer and after chemotherapy. A mixed TRB-A/B primer pool amplified rearranged TRB by multiplex touch-down PCR. In TCRdb, the multiplex PCR reads were re-called with MiXCR into one record per CDR3 protein. The sample carries approximately 1,300 distinct CDR3 sequences, 29% recorded once. Amplification of TCR beta used genomic DNA extracted from peripheral blood. V gave up 6 bases and J gave up 4 bases; unmatched junction bases: 6. The length of the CDR3 is 13 residues.

The receptor comes from a human donor with a solid tumor. The chain recombines TRBV12-3 or TRBV12-4 with TRBJ2-7, with TRBD1 identical over 7 bases. The sequenced material came from blood. CDR3 residues: CASSKNRGYEQYF. The CDR3 DNA is TGTGCCAGCAGCAAAAACAGGGGTTACGAGCAGTACTTC.